These 20 T cell receptor beta chains were all obtained from the same sample, sequenced in a study of cytomegalovirus exposure and HLA in healthy donors (dated by TCRdb to about 2017). Preparation of the library involved the immunoSEQ multiplex PCR assay. For the multiplex PCR, a mixture combining 60 forward primers for TCR Vbeta segments and 13 reverse primers for TCR Jbeta segments was used. Held by TCRdb, this immuneACCESS table contains in-frame sequences only and omits some clones. Under half of the omission traces to an unresolved V gene where checked; the cause of the rest is unknown. Counted in this sample were some 200,000 clones; about four fifths of them appeared once. Over 2.5% of the sample rests with the top ten. The material sequenced was PBMCs. These receptors were obtained from a woman aged 50 to 60 in good health and CMV-seropositive.

The rearrangement joins TRBV19 to TRBJ2-1, with 8 positions matching TRBD2. V was pared by 3 bases and J by 4 bases, with 5 bases of the junction left unmatched. Germline V lookup: CDR1 LNHDA, CDR2 SQIVND (reference sequence). The CDR3 covers 15 residues. CDR3 nucleotides: TGTGCCAGTAGTATTCTGCGGGGGGCGTACAATGAGCAGTTCTTC. Protein: CASSILRGAYNEQFF.

This chain links TRBV6-1 with TRBJ2-7; tentative D call: TRBD1 (5 bases). In germline, CDR1 is MNHNS, CDR2 SASEGT. V lost 3 bases and J lost 4, with 7 bases in between. This CDR3 is 12 amino acids long. CDR3 coding DNA: TGTGCCAGCAGTGACAGGGTGTACGAGCAGTACTTC. Translation gives CASSDRVYEQYF.

The rearrangement uses TRBV7-9 and TRBJ2-2; TRBD1 matches 10 bases. Germline V gives CDR1 SEHNR, CDR2 FQNEAQ (reference sequence). V lost 4 bases, J lost 7 bases, and 6 bases stayed unmatched. The CDR3 loop spans 15 amino acids. The CDR3 region is CASSSGQGFYGELFF. In DNA, the CDR3 is TGTGCCAGCAGCTCGGGACAGGGGTTTTACGGGGAGCTGTTTTTT. The full variable domain, its missing parts supplied by reference TRBV7-9 and TRBJ2-2, is DTGVSQNPRHKITKRGQNVTFRCDPISEHNRLYWYRQTLGQGPEFLTYFQNEAQLEKSRLLSDRFSAERPKGSFSTLEIQRTEQGDSAMYLCASSSGQGFYGELFFGEGSRLTVL.

This chain joins TRBV11-3 and TRBJ1-5; a possible D gene is TRBD1 (5 bases). This CDR3 contains 16 residues. V lost 6 bases to trimming and J lost 1 base, with 16 bases between them. Germline values: CDR1 SGHNT, CDR2 YENEEA. The CDR3 protein is CASRGGGGGSNQPQHF. The DNA of the CDR3 is TGTGCCAGCAGAGGTGGCGGGGGGGGAAGCAATCAGCCCCAGCATTTT. Full variable domain (rest looked up from reference TRBV11-3 and TRBJ1-5): EAGVVQSPRYKIIEKKQPVAFWCNPISGHNTLYWYLQNLGQGPELLIRYENEEAVDDSQLPKDRFSAERLKGVDSTLKIQPAELGDSAVYLCASRGGGGGSNQPQHFGDGTRLSIL.

In its sample, this clone was seen once. V gene TRBV21-1 combines with J gene TRBJ1-2. TRBV21-1 is labeled a pseudogene. This CDR3 is built from 14 residues. The DNA for the CDR3 is TGTGCCAGCAGCCGACGGACTTATAACTATGGCTACACCTTC. Encoded protein: CASSRRTYNYGYTF.

The chain is built from TRBV13 and TRBJ1-2; the D is unclear. Trimming left V 4 bases short and J 8 bases short, with 14 bases between. Germline assignment: CDR1 PRHDT and CDR2 FYEKMQ (reference sequence). The CDR3 totals 13 residues. This chain's CDR3 is CASSSTAERGYTF. The CDR3 nucleotides are TGTGCCAGCAGCTCGACCGCCGAGCGAGGCTACACCTTC.

This clone was recorded once. J is TRBJ2-5 and V is TRBV13; the D gene is possibly TRBD1 (6 bases). Germline V gene data show CDR1 as PRHDT and CDR2 as FYEKMQ (reference sequence). The CDR3 spans 14 residues. The germline V and J ends were trimmed by 1 base and 2 bases, with 8 bases remaining between them. This chain's CDR3 is CASSLDREQETQYF. DNA for the CDR3: TGTGCCAGCAGCTTAGACAGGGAGCAAGAGACCCAGTACTTC.

This clone showed up just a few times. The chain uses TRBV29-1 and TRBJ1-3, with no clear D. V was clipped by 6 bases and J by 4 bases, with 10 bases between them. The CDR3 is 12 amino acids. From germline, CDR1 is SQVTM and CDR2 ANQGSEA. The DNA for the CDR3 is TGCAGCGTCCGGACTGACGGAAACACCATATATTTT. Residues: CSVRTDGNTIYF. The entire variable domain, with the rest obtained from reference TRBV29-1 and TRBJ1-3, is as follows: SAVISQKPSRDICQRGTSLTIQCQVDSQVTMMFWYRQQPGQSLTLIATANQGSEATYESGFVIDKFPISRPNLTFSTLTVSNMSPEDSSIYLCSVRTDGNTIYFGEGSWLTVV.

The chain links TRBV2 to TRBJ1-6; unclear D gene. Between the trimmed V and J ends, which lost 7 bases and 9 bases, there was a span of 16 bases. Germline V gene sequence: CDR1 SNHLY, CDR2 FYNNEI. The CDR3 is 14 amino acids. CDR3 DNA sequence: TGTGCCAGCACTCGTTCCGGAGGACGTTCACCCCTCCACTTT. Translation: CASTRSGGRSPLHF.

This rearrangement joins TRBV5-6 to TRBJ2-3; TRBD2 agrees at 7 bases. CDR1 is SGHDT and CDR2 is YYEEEE in the germline V gene. CDR3 length equals 15 residues. V shed 1 base, J shed 0 bases, and the junction held 2 bases outside the gene matches. The CDR3 sequence: CASSLLRGSTDTQYF. Here the CDR3 DNA reads TGTGCCAGCAGCTTGTTGCGGGGGAGCACAGATACGCAGTATTTT.

The V call is TRBV19, the J call TRBJ2-3, with TRBD1 matching over 8 bases. Germline trimming cut 4 bases from V and 3 bases from J; bases unmatched to any gene: 9. Germline lookup yields CDR1 LNHDA and CDR2 SQIVND (reference sequence). The CDR3 is made up of 16 amino acids. This chain's CDR3 is CASSKRQGQRTDTQYF. CDR3 nucleotide sequence: TGTGCCAGTAGTAAACGACAGGGGCAAAGAACAGATACGCAGTATTTT.

This chain links TRBV7-6 with TRBJ1-5; D is possibly TRBD1 (6 bases). Trimming shortened V by 5 bases and J by 3 bases, and 11 bases separated the two germline ends. This CDR3 region has 14 residues. Germline loops: CDR1 SGHVS, CDR2 FNYEAQ. The CDR3 loop reads CASSPGTPNQPQHF. For the CDR3, the DNA is TGTGCCAGCAGCCCTGGGACACCCAATCAGCCCCAGCATTTT.

This chain links TRBV6-6 with TRBJ2-2; TRBD1 agrees at 7 bases. With V trimmed by 2 bases and J by 4 bases, 4 bases remained unmatched. This CDR3 contains 15 residues. The V gene's germline CDR1 is MNHNY and CDR2 SVGAGI (reference sequence). CDR3 amino acids: CASSYEGARTGELFF. As DNA, the CDR3 is TGTGCCAGCAGTTACGAGGGGGCTCGCACCGGGGAGCTGTTTTTT.

The rearrangement links TRBV18 to TRBJ2-5, with D tentatively TRBD1 (5 bases). This CDR3 contains 14 residues. V was trimmed by 4 bases and J by 2 bases, leaving 11 bases between them. Germline loops: CDR1 KGHSH, CDR2 LQKENI. CDR3 coding DNA: TGTGCCAGCTCACAAGACAGACGGCAAGAGACCCAGTACTTC. It encodes CASSQDRRQETQYF.

The genes are TRBV9 and TRBJ2-7, with 10 bases fitting TRBD2. This CDR3 has 16 amino acids. Germline trimming cut 0 bases from V and 2 bases from J; bases unmatched to any gene: 5. Germline V lookup: CDR1 SGDLS, CDR2 YYNGEE. This CDR3 is CASSVGSGGAPYEQYF. CDR3 sequence (DNA): TGTGCCAGCAGCGTAGGCAGCGGGGGGGCCCCCTACGAGCAGTACTTC.

This clone was seen more than once but under ten times. The genes are TRBV10-3 and TRBJ1-3; no firm D call. Germline-derived CDR1 and CDR2 are ENHRY and SYGVKD. CDR3 length: 16 amino acids. Trimming shortened V by 4 bases and J by 0 bases, and 13 bases separated the two germline ends. CDR3 in DNA: TGTGCCATCAGTGCAGGCCGGGGAGGCTCTGGAAACACCATATATTTT. This translates into CAISAGRGGSGNTIYF.

The chain is built from TRBV18 and TRBJ2-7; 12 bases map to TRBD2. Per germline, CDR1 KGHSH and CDR2 LQKENI. Trimming cost V 3 bases and J 7 bases; bases outside gene matches: 4. CDR3 length equals 14 residues. The CDR3 DNA reads TGTGCCAGCTCACCGCGACTAGCGGGGGATGAGCAGTACTTC. Its protein product is CASSPRLAGDEQYF.

The chain couples TRBV10-1 to TRBJ2-5; 11 bases line up with TRBD2. The CDR3 runs 14 residues. V lost 6 bases and J lost 7; bases outside the gene matches: 7. Per germline, CDR1 WNHNN and CDR2 SYGVQD (reference sequence). The CDR3 here is CASSELAGVGTQYF. CDR3 nucleotides: TGCGCCAGCAGCGAACTAGCGGGGGTAGGGACCCAGTACTTC.

The chain employs TRBV6-6 and TRBJ1-2, with 11 positions matching TRBD1. The CDR3 runs 15 residues. V lost 6 bases, J lost 5 bases, and 8 bases stayed unmatched. Germline loops: CDR1 MNHNY, CDR2 SVGAGI (reference sequence). Here the CDR3 reads CASRPPGTGGYGYTF. The CDR3 coding sequence is TGTGCCAGCAGGCCCCCCGGGACAGGGGGTTATGGCTACACCTTC.

The chain couples TRBV12-5 to TRBJ2-4; a weak D match, TRBD1 (6 bases). Germline lookup yields CDR1 LGHNT and CDR2 FRNRAP. Trimming left V 7 bases short and J 7 bases short, with 14 bases between. This CDR3 region has 13 residues. The CDR3 protein is CASAPGVGNIQYF. The CDR3, as DNA: TGTGCTAGTGCCCCAGGGGTAGGGAACATTCAGTACTTC.